Below are 26 T cell receptor beta chains sequenced from a single sample in a study of cytomegalovirus exposure and HLA in healthy donors. Primers for the PCR totalled 60 Vbeta and 13 Jbeta. Libraries were prepared by immunoSEQ multiplex PCR; TCRdb keeps only in-frame clonotypes and omits some of them. The data contain about 130,000 clones, roughly 70% of them singletons. Sequencing input: PBMCs. The receptors were sampled from a man in his forties in good health and CMV-seropositive.

V is TRBV14 and J is TRBJ1-1, with D maybe TRBD1 (6 bases). CDR1 and CDR2 (germline): SGHDN, FVKESK. Between the trimmed V and J ends, which lost 3 bases and 11 bases, there was a span of 16 bases. This CDR3 comprises 13 residues. Here the CDR3 DNA reads TGTGCCAGCAGCCAGCAGGGGTTGGGATTGGCTTTCTTT. Encoded protein: CASSQQGLGLAFF.

The chain recombines TRBV6-1 with TRBJ2-7, with D possibly matching TRBD1 (6 bases). Germline V gene sequence: CDR1 MNHNS, CDR2 SASEGT. CDR3 size: 13 residues. Trimming removed 5 bases from V and 2 bases from J, with 10 bases in between. Here the CDR3 reads CASSTRGPYEQYF. CDR3 coding DNA: TGTGCCAGCAGTACCAGGGGCCCCTACGAGCAGTACTTC.

A few counts support this clone. The chain joins TRBV28 to TRBJ2-1; 8 bases are shared with TRBD1. CDR1 is MDHEN, CDR2 SYDVKM, per germline. CDR3 size: 15 residues. V lost 7 bases to trimming and J lost 1 base; unmatched junction nucleotides: 6. The CDR3 coding sequence is TGTGCCAGCACAACGGGGGACAGGTCCTACAATGAGCAGTTCTTC. Amino acid sequence: CASTTGDRSYNEQFF.

DNA for the CDR3: TGTGCCAGCAGTGAACTACTAGCGGGGACTAGCACAGATACGCAGTATTTT. Amino acids: CASSELLAGTSTDTQYF. The V and J genes are TRBV6-1 and TRBJ2-3; TRBD2 matches 10 bases. CDR1 is MNHNS, CDR2 SASEGT, per germline. The CDR3 runs 17 residues. The V gene end was trimmed by 2 bases and the J gene end by 0 bases; junction bases not matched to a gene: 5.

The V gene is TRBV5-1, the J gene TRBJ2-1; possible D gene TRBD2, 7 bases. The CDR3 length is 14 residues. The germline V and J ends were trimmed by 4 bases and 6 bases, with 14 bases remaining between them. The V gene's germline CDR1 is SGHRS and CDR2 YFSETQ. The CDR3 is CASSEGGWGNEQFF. CDR3 nucleotide sequence: TGCGCCAGCAGCGAGGGGGGGTGGGGCAATGAGCAGTTCTTC. The full variable domain, completed using reference TRBV5-1 and TRBJ2-1, is KAGVTQTPRYLIKTRGQQVTLSCSPISGHRSVSWYQQTPGQGLQFLFEYFSETQRNKGNFPGRFSGRQFSNSRSEMNVSTLELGDSALYLCASSEGGWGNEQFFGPGTRLTVL.

V and J are TRBV21-1 and TRBJ2-1; TRBD2 was called by the table and not checked on the DNA. TRBV21-1 corresponds to a pseudogene. The CDR3 spans 14 residues. CDR3 nucleotides: TGTGCCAGCATCAGCGGGAGGAGGATCCATGAGCAGTTCTTC. It yields the protein CASISGRRIHEQFF.

The V call is TRBV16, the J call TRBJ1-1; the D gene is possibly TRBD1 (5 bases). CDR3 length equals 14 residues. Deletions cut 7 bases from V and 3 bases from J, with 15 bases between. Per germline, CDR1 KGHSY and CDR2 FQNENV. CDR3 DNA sequence: TGTGCCAGCAACCCGGAGGGGAGGGACACTGAAGCTTTCTTT. Translated, it gives CASNPEGRDTEAFF. Variable domain in full (rest from reference TRBV16 and TRBJ1-1): GEEVAQTPKHLVRGEGQKAKLYCAPIKGHSYVFWYQQVLKNEFKFLISFQNENVFDETGMPKERFSAKCLPNSPCSLEIQATKLEDSAVYFCASNPEGRDTEAFFGQGTRLTVV.

The chain has TRBV10-2 and TRBJ2-6; D possibly corresponds to TRBD1 (5 bases). Germline V gene sequence: CDR1 WSHSY, CDR2 SAAADI. V lost 3 bases, J lost 2 bases, and 11 bases lay in between. The length of the CDR3 is 16 residues. This CDR3 reads CASSDAGKTGANVLTF. The CDR3 DNA is TGCGCCAGCAGTGATGCAGGGAAGACTGGGGCCAACGTCCTGACTTTC.

The V gene is TRBV16, the J gene TRBJ1-5, with D unresolved. CDR1 is KGHSY and CDR2 is FQNENV in the germline V gene. V was pared by 4 bases and J by 5 bases, with 9 bases between. The CDR3 length is 13 residues. CDR3 bases: TGTGCCAGCAGCCGGCGGGGAGATCAGCCCCAGCATTTT. The encoded protein is CASSRRGDQPQHF. Complete variable domain (other parts from reference TRBV16 and TRBJ1-5): GEEVAQTPKHLVRGEGQKAKLYCAPIKGHSYVFWYQQVLKNEFKFLISFQNENVFDETGMPKERFSAKCLPNSPCSLEIQATKLEDSAVYFCASSRRGDQPQHFGDGTRLSIL.

The rearrangement joins TRBV16 to TRBJ2-2; tentatively, D is TRBD1 (5 bases). Looked up from germline, CDR1 is KGHSY and CDR2 is FQNENV. The CDR3 is made up of 14 amino acids. V gave up 3 bases and J gave up 6 bases, with 11 bases separating them. The CDR3, as DNA: TGTGCCAGCAGCCAGCCAGGGCCTTCCGGGGAGCTGTTTTTT. Translation: CASSQPGPSGELFF.

The V gene is TRBV9, the J gene TRBJ2-5, with 10 nucleotides matching TRBD2. This CDR3 spans 15 amino acids. Losses at the gene ends were 2 bases for V and 2 bases for J; bases not matched to a gene: 3. CDR1 SGDLS and CDR2 YYNGEE come from the germline V gene. CDR3 sequence: CASSVLAGAQETQYF. The CDR3 coding sequence is TGTGCCAGCAGCGTCCTAGCGGGAGCACAAGAGACCCAGTACTTC.

This rearrangement joins TRBV9 to TRBJ2-5, with a weak D call TRBD2 (6 bases). Trimming cost V 3 bases and J 6 bases, with 12 bases left between them. The CDR3 has 13 amino acids. Germline V gene data show CDR1 as SGDLS and CDR2 as YYNGEE. The CDR3 reads CASSAMGGQTQYF. CDR3 sequence (DNA): TGTGCCAGCAGCGCAATGGGAGGTCAGACCCAGTACTTC. Full variable domain (rest looked up from reference TRBV9 and TRBJ2-5): DSGVTQTPKHLITATGQRVTLRCSPRSGDLSVYWYQQSLDQGLQFLIQYYNGEERAKGNILERFSAQQFPDLHSELNLSSLELGDSALYFCASSAMGGQTQYFGPGTRLLVL.

This clone came up a few times. The rearrangement joins TRBV29-1 to TRBJ1-1, with D possibly being TRBD1 (6 bases). V gave up 8 bases and J gave up 11 bases, with 18 bases separating them. The CDR3 is 11 amino acids. Germline lookup yields CDR1 SQVTM and CDR2 ANQGSEA. The CDR3: CSTYGGLGAFF. CDR3 in DNA: TGCAGCACTTATGGGGGCTTAGGGGCTTTCTTT.

The V gene is TRBV7-8, the J gene TRBJ2-2; the match to TRBD2 covers 9 bases. Germline V gene data show CDR1 as SGHVS and CDR2 as FQNEAQ. This CDR3 spans 16 amino acids. V lost 5 bases and J lost 7; bases outside the gene matches: 11. The CDR3 DNA follows: TGTGCCAGCAGCATCCTAGACAGCGGGGGGATCGGGGAGCTGTTTTTT. Its translation: CASSILDSGGIGELFF.

The chain couples TRBV27 to TRBJ2-1; D may be TRBD2 (5 bases). V was cut by 3 bases and J by 7 bases, with 19 bases left in between. The germline V gene encodes CDR1 MNHEY and CDR2 SMNVEV (reference sequence). CDR3 length equals 16 residues. CDR3 residues: CASSLLGVDNNNEQFF. The CDR3 region has the DNA TGTGCCAGCAGTTTGCTCGGGGTAGACAATAATAATGAGCAGTTCTTC.

J is TRBJ2-2 and V is TRBV18; D is perhaps TRBD1 (6 bases). Deletions cut 3 bases from V and 1 base from J, with 12 bases between. This CDR3 is built from 16 residues. Looked up from germline, CDR1 is KGHSH and CDR2 is LQKENI. The DNA for the CDR3 is TGTGCCAGCTCACCCGGACAGAGGATGAACACCGGGGAGCTGTTTTTT. It specifies CASSPGQRMNTGELFF.

The sample holds a few counts of this clone. The rearrangement joins TRBV5-1 to TRBJ1-3; no definite D call. Germline V gene sequence: CDR1 SGHRS, CDR2 YFSETQ. V was pared by 0 bases and J by 0 bases, with 16 bases between. This CDR3 region has 18 residues. The CDR3 sequence: CASSLVPPGADSGNTIYF. The CDR3, as DNA: TGCGCCAGCAGCTTGGTCCCCCCTGGCGCGGACTCTGGAAACACCATATATTTT.

This clone was recorded only once. The chain recombines TRBV27 with TRBJ2-7; perhaps TRBD2 as D (6 bases). Germline V CDR1 and CDR2: MNHEY, SMNVEV (reference sequence). The V end was cut by 3 bases, the J end by 4 bases, with 13 bases between. The CDR3 consists of 14 residues. DNA for the CDR3: TGTGCCAGCAGTTTCGATAGCGGTTCTTACGAGCAGTACTTC. This gives the protein CASSFDSGSYEQYF.

The V and J genes are TRBV5-1 and TRBJ1-4; TRBD1 is a possible D gene (5 bases). This CDR3 comprises 14 residues. The V end lost 6 bases, the J end lost 0 bases, and 9 bases lay between the germline ends. Germline V gene sequence: CDR1 SGHRS, CDR2 YFSETQ. DNA for the CDR3: TGCGCCAGCAACACAGGAACAACTAATGAAAAACTGTTTTTT. Encoded protein: CASNTGTTNEKLFF.

V and J are TRBV7-9 and TRBJ1-5; TRBD1 is a possible D gene (5 bases). Germline V gene data show CDR1 as SEHNR and CDR2 as FQNEAQ (reference sequence). Trimming took 5 bases from V and 7 from J, leaving 12 bases between them. The length of the CDR3 is 13 residues. Here the CDR3 reads CASSHSWGQPQHF. The CDR3 coding sequence is TGTGCCAGCAGCCATTCGTGGGGCCAGCCCCAGCATTTT.

This chain's CDR3 is CASSEGPHYGYTF. In DNA, the CDR3 is TGTGCCAGCAGTGAAGGGCCCCACTATGGCTACACCTTC. The V gene is TRBV2, the J gene TRBJ1-2; D unclear. The V gene lost 1 base and the J gene lost 3 bases, with 6 bases spanning the gap. The germline V gene encodes CDR1 SNHLY and CDR2 FYNNEI. The CDR3 is 13 residues long.

The chain combines TRBV6-5 with TRBJ2-7; the match to TRBD2 covers 7 bases. The V gene's germline CDR1 is MNHEY and CDR2 SVGAGI. The CDR3 spans 14 residues. Germline trimming cut 1 base from V and 6 bases from J; bases unmatched to any gene: 6. The CDR3 loop is CASSYLTSSGEQYF. The CDR3 DNA reads as TGTGCCAGCAGTTACTTGACTAGCTCGGGCGAGCAGTACTTC.

The rearrangement links TRBV28 to TRBJ2-7; no definite D call. V was cut by 7 bases and J by 5 bases, with 18 bases left in between. Germline V gene lookup returns CDR1 MDHEN and CDR2 SYDVKM. The CDR3 runs 14 residues. DNA of the CDR3: TGTGCCAGCACCAATACGAACCTACTCGACGAGCAGTACTTC. It is translated as CASTNTNLLDEQYF.

CDR3 DNA: TGTGCCAGCAGCTTGCCTGGACAGAACACTGAAGCTTTCTTT. This codes for CASSLPGQNTEAFF. This sequence joins TRBV7-6 and TRBJ1-1; the D gene is possibly TRBD1 (5 bases). Trimming pared 3 bases from V and 1 base from J, leaving 9 bases between. There are 14 residues in the CDR3. Per the germline V gene, CDR1 is SGHVS and CDR2 is FNYEAQ.

The chain combines TRBV19 with TRBJ2-3; TRBD1 agrees at 8 bases. This CDR3 is built from 14 residues. CDR1 LNHDA and CDR2 SQIVND come from the germline V gene (reference sequence). V dropped 11 bases and J dropped 10; count of bases not matched to a gene: 17. In DNA form, the CDR3 reads TGTGCCTCTAGTCCCGGGACAGGTACTTTGGCGCAGTATTTT. This encodes CASSPGTGTLAQYF.

The CDR3 sequence: CASSGQVNEKLFF. As DNA, the CDR3 is TGTGCCAGCAGCGGGCAGGTTAATGAAAAACTGTTTTTT. This rearrangement joins TRBV5-5 to TRBJ1-4; no reliable D call. There are 13 residues in the CDR3. V lost 4 bases and J 4 bases, leaving 8 bases between the germline ends. Germline V gives CDR1 SGHKS, CDR2 YYEKEE (reference sequence).